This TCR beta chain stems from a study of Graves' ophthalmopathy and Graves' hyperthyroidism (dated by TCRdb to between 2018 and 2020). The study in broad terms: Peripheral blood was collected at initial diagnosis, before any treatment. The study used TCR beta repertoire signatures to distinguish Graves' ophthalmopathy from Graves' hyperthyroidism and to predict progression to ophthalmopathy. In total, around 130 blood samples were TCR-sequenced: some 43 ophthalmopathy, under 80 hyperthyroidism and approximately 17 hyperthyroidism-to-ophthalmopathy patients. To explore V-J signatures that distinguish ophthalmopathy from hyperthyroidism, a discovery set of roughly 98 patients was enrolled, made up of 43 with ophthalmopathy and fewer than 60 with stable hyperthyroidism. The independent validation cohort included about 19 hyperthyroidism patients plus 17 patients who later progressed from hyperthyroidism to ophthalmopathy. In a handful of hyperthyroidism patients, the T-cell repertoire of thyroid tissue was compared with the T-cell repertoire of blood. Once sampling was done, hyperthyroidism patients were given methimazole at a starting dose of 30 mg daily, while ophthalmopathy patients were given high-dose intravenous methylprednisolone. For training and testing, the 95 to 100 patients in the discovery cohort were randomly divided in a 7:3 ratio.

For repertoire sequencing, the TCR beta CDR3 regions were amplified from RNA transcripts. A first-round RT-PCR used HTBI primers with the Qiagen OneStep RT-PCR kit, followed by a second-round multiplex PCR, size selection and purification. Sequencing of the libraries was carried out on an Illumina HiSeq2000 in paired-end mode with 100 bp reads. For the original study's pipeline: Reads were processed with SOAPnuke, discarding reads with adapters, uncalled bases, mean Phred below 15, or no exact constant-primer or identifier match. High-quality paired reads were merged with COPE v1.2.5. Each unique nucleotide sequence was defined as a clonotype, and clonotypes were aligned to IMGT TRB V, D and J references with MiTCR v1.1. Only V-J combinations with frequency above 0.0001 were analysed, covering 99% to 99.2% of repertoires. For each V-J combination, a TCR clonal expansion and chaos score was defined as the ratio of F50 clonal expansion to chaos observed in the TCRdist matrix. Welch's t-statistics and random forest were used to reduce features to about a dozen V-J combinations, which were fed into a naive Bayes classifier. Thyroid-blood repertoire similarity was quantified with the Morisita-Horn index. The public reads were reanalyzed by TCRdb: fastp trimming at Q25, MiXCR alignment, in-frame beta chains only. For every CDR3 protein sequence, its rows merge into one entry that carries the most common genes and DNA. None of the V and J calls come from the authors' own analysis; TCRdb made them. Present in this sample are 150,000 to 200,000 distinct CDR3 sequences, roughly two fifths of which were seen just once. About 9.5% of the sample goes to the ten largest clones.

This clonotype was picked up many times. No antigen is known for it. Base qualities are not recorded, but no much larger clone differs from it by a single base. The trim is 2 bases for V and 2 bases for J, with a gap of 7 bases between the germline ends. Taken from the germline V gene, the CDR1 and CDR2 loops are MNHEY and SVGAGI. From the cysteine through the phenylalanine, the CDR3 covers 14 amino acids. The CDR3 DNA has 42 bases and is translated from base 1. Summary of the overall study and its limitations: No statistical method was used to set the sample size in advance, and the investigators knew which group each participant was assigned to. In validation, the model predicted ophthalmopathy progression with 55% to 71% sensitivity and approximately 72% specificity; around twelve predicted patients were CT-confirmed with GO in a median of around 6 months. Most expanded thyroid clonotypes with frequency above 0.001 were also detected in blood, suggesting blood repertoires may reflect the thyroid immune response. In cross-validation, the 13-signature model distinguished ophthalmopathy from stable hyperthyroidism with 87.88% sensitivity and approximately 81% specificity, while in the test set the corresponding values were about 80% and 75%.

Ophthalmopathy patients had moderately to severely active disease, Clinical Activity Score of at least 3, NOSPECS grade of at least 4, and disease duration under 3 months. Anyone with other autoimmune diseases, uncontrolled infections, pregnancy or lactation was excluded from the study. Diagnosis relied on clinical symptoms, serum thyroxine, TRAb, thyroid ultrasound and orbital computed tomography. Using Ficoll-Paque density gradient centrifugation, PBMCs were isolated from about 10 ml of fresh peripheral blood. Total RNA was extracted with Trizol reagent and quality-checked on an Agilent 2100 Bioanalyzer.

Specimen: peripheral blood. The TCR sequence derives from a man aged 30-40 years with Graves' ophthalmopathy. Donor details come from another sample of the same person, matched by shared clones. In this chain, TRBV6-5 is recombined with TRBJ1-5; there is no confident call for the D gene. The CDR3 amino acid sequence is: CASSYDPGNQPQHF. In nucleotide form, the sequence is TGTGCCAGCAGTTACGATCCCGGCAATCAGCCCCAGCATTTT.